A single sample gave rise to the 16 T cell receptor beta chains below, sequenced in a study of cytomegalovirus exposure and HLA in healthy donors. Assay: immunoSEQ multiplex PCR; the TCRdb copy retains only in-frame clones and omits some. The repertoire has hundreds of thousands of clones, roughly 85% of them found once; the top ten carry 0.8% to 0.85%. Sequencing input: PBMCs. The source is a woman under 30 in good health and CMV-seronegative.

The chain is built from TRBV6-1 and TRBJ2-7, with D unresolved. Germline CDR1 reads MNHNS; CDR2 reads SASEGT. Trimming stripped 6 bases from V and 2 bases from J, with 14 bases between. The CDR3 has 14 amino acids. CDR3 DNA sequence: TGTGCCAGCAGAGTTTCGAGGTGGACCTACGAGCAGTACTTC. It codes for CASRVSRWTYEQYF.

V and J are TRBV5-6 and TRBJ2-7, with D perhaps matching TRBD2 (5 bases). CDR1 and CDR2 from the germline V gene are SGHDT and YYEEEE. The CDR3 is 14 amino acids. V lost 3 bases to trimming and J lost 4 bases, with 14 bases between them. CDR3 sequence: CASSSPPRVYEQYF. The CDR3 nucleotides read TGTGCCAGCAGCTCCCCCCCGCGGGTGTACGAGCAGTACTTC.

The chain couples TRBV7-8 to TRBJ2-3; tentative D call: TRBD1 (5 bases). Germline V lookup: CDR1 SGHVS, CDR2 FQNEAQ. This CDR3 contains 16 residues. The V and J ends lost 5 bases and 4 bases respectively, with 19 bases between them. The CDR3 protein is CASSSYPGFVADTQYF. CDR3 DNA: TGTGCCAGCAGCAGCTACCCAGGGTTCGTGGCAGATACGCAGTATTTT.

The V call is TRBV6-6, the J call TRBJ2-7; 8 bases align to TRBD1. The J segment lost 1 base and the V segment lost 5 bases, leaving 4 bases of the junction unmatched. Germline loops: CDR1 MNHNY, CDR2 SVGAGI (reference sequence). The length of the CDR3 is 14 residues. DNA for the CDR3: TGTGCCAGCAGTCTAAGGACAGGGTCCTACGAGCAGTACTTC. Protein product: CASSLRTGSYEQYF.

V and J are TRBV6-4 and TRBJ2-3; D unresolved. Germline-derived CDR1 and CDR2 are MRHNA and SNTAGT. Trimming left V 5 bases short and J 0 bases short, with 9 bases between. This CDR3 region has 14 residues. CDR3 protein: CASSPSPSTDTQYF. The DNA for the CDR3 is TGTGCCAGCAGTCCCTCCCCTAGCACAGATACGCAGTATTTT.

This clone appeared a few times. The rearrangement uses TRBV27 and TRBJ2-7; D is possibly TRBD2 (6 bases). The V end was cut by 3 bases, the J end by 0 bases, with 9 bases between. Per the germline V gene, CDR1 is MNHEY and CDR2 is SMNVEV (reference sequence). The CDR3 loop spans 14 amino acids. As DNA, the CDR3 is TGTGCCAGCAGTTTCGGCGGGACCTCCTACGAGCAGTACTTC. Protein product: CASSFGGTSYEQYF.

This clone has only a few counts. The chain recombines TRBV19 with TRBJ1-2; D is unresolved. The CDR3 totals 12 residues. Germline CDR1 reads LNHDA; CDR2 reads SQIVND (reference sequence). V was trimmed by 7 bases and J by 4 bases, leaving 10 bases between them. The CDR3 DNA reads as TGTGCCAGTAACTCAGGATCCTATGGCTACACCTTC. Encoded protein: CASNSGSYGYTF.

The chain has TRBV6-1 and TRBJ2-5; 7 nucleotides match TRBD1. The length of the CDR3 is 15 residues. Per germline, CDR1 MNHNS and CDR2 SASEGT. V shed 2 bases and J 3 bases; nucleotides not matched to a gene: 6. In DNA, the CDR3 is TGTGCCAGCAGTGAATTTGGTCAGGGGGAAGAGACCCAGTACTTC. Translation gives CASSEFGQGEETQYF.

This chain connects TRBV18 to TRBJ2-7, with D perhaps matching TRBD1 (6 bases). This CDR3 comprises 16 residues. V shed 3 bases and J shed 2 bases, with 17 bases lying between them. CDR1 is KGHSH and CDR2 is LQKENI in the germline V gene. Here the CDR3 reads CASSPFSQQGAYEQYF. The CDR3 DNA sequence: TGTGCCAGCTCACCCTTCTCCCAACAGGGTGCCTACGAGCAGTACTTC.

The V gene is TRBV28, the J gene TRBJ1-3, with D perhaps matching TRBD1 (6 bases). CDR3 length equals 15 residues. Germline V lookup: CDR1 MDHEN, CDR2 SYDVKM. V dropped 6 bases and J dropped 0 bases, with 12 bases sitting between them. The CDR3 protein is CASRKDSISGNTIYF. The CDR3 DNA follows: TGTGCCAGCAGAAAGGACAGTATCTCTGGAAACACCATATATTTT. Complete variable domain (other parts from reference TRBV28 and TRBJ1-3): DVKVTQSSRYLVKRTGEKVFLECVQDMDHENMFWYRQDPGLGLRLIYFSYDVKMKEKGDIPEGYSVSREKKERFSLILESASTNQTSMYLCASRKDSISGNTIYFGEGSWLTVV.

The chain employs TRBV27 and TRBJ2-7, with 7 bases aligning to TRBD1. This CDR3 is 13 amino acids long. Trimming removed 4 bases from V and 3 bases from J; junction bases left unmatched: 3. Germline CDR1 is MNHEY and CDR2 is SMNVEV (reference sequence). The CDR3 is CASSSRGNYEQYF. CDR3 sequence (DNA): TGTGCCAGCAGTTCCAGGGGGAACTACGAGCAGTACTTC.

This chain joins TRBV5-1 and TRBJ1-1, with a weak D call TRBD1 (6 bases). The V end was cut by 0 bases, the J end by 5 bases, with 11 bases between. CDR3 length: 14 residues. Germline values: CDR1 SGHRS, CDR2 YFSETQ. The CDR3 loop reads CASSLVGGRTEAFF. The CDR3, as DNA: TGCGCCAGCAGCTTGGTCGGGGGGCGGACTGAAGCTTTCTTT.

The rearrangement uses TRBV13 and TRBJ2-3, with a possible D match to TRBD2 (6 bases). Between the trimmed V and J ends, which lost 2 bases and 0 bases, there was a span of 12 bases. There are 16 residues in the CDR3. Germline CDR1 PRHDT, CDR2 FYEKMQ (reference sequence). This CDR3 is CASSLMAGSSTDTQYF. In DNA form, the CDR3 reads TGTGCCAGCAGCTTAATGGCGGGGTCTAGCACAGATACGCAGTATTTT.

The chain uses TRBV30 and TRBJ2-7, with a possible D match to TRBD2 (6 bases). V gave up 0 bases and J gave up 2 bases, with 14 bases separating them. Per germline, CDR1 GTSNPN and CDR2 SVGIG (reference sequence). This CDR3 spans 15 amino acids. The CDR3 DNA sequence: TGTGCCTGGAGTGTACCGTTCGGGGGAACCTACGAGCAGTACTTC. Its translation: CAWSVPFGGTYEQYF.

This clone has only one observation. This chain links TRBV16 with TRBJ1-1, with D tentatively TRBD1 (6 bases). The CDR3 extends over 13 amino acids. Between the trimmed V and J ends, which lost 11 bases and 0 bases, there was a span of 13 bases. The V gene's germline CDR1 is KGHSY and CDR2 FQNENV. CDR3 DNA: TGTGCCTCACTTGGACAGTTGAACACTGAAGCTTTCTTT. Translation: CASLGQLNTEAFF. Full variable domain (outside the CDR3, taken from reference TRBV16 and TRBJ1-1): GEEVAQTPKHLVRGEGQKAKLYCAPIKGHSYVFWYQQVLKNEFKFLISFQNENVFDETGMPKERFSAKCLPNSPCSLEIQATKLEDSAVYFCASLGQLNTEAFFGQGTRLTVV.

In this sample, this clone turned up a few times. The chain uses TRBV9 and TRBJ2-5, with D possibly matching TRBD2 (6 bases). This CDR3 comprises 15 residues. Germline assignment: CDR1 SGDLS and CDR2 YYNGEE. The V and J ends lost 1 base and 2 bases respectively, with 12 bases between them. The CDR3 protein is CASSVQGLRQETQYF. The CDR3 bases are TGTGCCAGCAGCGTACAGGGACTCAGGCAAGAGACCCAGTACTTC. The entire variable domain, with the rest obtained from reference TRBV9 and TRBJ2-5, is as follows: DSGVTQTPKHLITATGQRVTLRCSPRSGDLSVYWYQQSLDQGLQFLIQYYNGEERAKGNILERFSAQQFPDLHSELNLSSLELGDSALYFCASSVQGLRQETQYFGPGTRLLVL.